These 23 T cell receptor beta chains were all obtained from the same sample, sequenced in a study of T cells in localized non-small cell lung cancer. Here immunoSEQ multiplex PCR was the method, and the copy in TCRdb shows in-frame clones only, minus some. The table shows 30,000 or so clones, with 92% occurring only once. The sample in question was peripheral blood mononuclear cells, obtained before any cancer treatment. The source is a woman aged 40-70 years with stage III lung adenocarcinoma.

The chain joins TRBV5-4 to TRBJ2-3, with 8 bases that match TRBD2. Germline CDR1 SGHNT, CDR2 YYREEE (reference sequence). The CDR3 is made up of 16 amino acids. Trimming took 1 base from V and 3 from J; bases not matched to a gene: 7. This chain's CDR3 is CASSLLAGGGTDTQYF. The CDR3 region has the DNA TGTGCCAGCAGCTTGCTTGCGGGGGGCGGGACAGATACGCAGTATTTT.

The chain joins TRBV7-6 to TRBJ2-7; a weak D match, TRBD2 (5 bases). The CDR3 totals 15 residues. The germline V gene has CDR1 SGHVS and CDR2 FNYEAQ. V was clipped by 2 bases and J by 3 bases, with 14 bases between them. The CDR3 nucleotides read TGTGCCAGCAGCTTATGGACTGGCAGCATCTACGAGCAGTACTTC. Translating gives CASSLWTGSIYEQYF.

This chain uses TRBV4-3 with TRBJ2-3; unclear D gene. The ends were cut back, 3 bases at V and 0 bases at J, with 13 bases in the middle. Germline CDR1 and CDR2: LGHNA and YSLEER. The CDR3 length is 16 residues. DNA of the CDR3: TGCGCCAGCAGCCAGGGATCTGCTGCTAGCACAGATACGCAGTATTTT. Protein: CASSQGSAASTDTQYF.

This clone was found once. The chain joins TRBV5-5 to TRBJ1-4, with 8 bases that match TRBD1. CDR1 is SGHKS, CDR2 YYEKEE, per germline (reference sequence). The CDR3 spans 16 residues. Trimming removed 2 bases from V and 2 bases from J; junction bases left unmatched: 5. CDR3 amino acids: CASSFHRGRTNEKLFF. Written as DNA, the CDR3 is TGTGCCAGCAGCTTCCACAGGGGGAGGACTAATGAAAAACTGTTTTTT.

This clone was seen a single time. V usage is TRBV2 and J usage is TRBJ1-2, with D maybe TRBD1 (5 bases). The CDR3 has 14 residues. The germline V gene encodes CDR1 SNHLY and CDR2 FYNNEI. The V end lost 3 bases, the J end lost 5 bases, and 13 bases lay between the germline ends. This CDR3 reads CASSEQAGPYGYTF. The DNA of the CDR3 is TGTGCCAGCAGTGAGCAGGCAGGGCCGTATGGCTACACCTTC.

The chain combines TRBV28 with TRBJ2-2, with 16 bases that match TRBD2. The junction had 11 bases not matched to a gene; V was cut back by 5 bases and J by 5 bases. Germline values: CDR1 MDHEN, CDR2 SYDVKM. This CDR3 is 19 amino acids long. The CDR3 DNA reads as TGTGCCAGCAGTGAGATGGGACTAGCGGGAGGGCCAGGGACCGGGGAGCTGTTTTTT. This sequence encodes CASSEMGLAGGPGTGELFF.

This clone was picked up a small number of times. This sequence joins TRBV5-4 and TRBJ1-5; no clear D. Deletions cut 2 bases from V and 9 bases from J, with 3 bases between. CDR3 length equals 10 residues. Germline V gene data show CDR1 as SGHNT and CDR2 as YYREEE (reference sequence). The CDR3 here is CASSFRPQHF. The CDR3 nucleotides are TGTGCCAGCAGCTTCAGGCCCCAGCATTTT.

The chain couples TRBV18 to TRBJ2-7; D is undetermined. This CDR3 comprises 13 residues. Trimming took off 2 bases at V and 7 bases at J, with 12 bases between the two ends. The germline CDR1 and CDR2 sequences are KGHSH and LQKENI. CDR3 sequence: CASSPDGEREQYF. The CDR3, as DNA: TGTGCCAGCTCACCAGACGGCGAGAGGGAGCAGTACTTC.

The rearrangement uses TRBV5-1 and TRBJ1-5; D gene unclear. V lost 0 bases to trimming and J lost 4 bases, with 8 bases between them. There are 14 residues in the CDR3. The germline V gene has CDR1 SGHRS and CDR2 YFSETQ. CDR3 sequence: CASSLGAENQPQHF. The CDR3 nucleotides read TGCGCCAGCAGCTTGGGGGCAGAGAATCAGCCCCAGCATTTT.

V gene TRBV5-1 combines with J gene TRBJ2-3, with no clear D. Trimming took off 3 bases at V and 0 bases at J, with 14 bases between the two ends. Germline V lookup: CDR1 SGHRS, CDR2 YFSETQ. The CDR3 length is 16 residues. The CDR3 loop is CASSSIYLESTDTQYF. CDR3 nucleotides: TGCGCCAGCAGCTCCATTTACTTGGAGAGCACAGATACGCAGTATTTT.

The CDR3 reads CASSLVPVAAKNIQYF. The CDR3 DNA follows: TGCGCCAGCAGCTTGGTTCCGGTCGCAGCCAAAAACATTCAGTACTTC. The J gene is TRBJ2-4, the V gene TRBV5-1; the D is unclear. The V and J ends lost 0 bases and 0 bases respectively, with 10 bases between them. This CDR3 contains 16 residues. The germline V gene encodes CDR1 SGHRS and CDR2 YFSETQ.

This clone is a singleton in its sample. The chain has TRBV7-2 and TRBJ2-5; 7 positions match TRBD2. The CDR3 is 14 residues long. Germline lookup yields CDR1 SGHTA and CDR2 FQGNSA. V was pared by 5 bases and J by 5 bases, with 8 bases of the junction left unmatched. CDR3 residues: CASSGAGVWETQYF. The CDR3, as DNA: TGTGCCAGCAGCGGGGCGGGAGTATGGGAGACCCAGTACTTC.

This clone came up once. The chain couples TRBV28 to TRBJ1-2, with TRBD1 as a possible D gene (5 bases). Germline V gene lookup returns CDR1 MDHEN and CDR2 SYDVKM. Trimming took off 4 bases at V and 4 bases at J, with 13 bases between the two ends. The CDR3 sequence is 14 residues long. CDR3: CASSSPQGTYGYTF. The CDR3 DNA reads TGTGCCAGCAGTTCCCCCCAGGGAACCTATGGCTACACCTTC.

The chain carries TRBV6-6 and TRBJ1-5; D is unclear. The CDR3 totals 12 residues. Germline CDR1 reads MNHNY; CDR2 reads SVGAGI (reference sequence). The ends were cut back, 7 bases at V and 1 base at J, with 5 bases in the middle. Written as DNA, the CDR3 is TGTGCCAGCAAGCTAAGCAATCAGCCCCAGCATTTT. Translated: CASKLSNQPQHF.

This chain joins TRBV11-2 and TRBJ2-7, with TRBD1 as a possible D gene (6 bases). The V gene lost 5 bases and the J gene lost 2 bases, with 16 bases spanning the gap. Germline loops: CDR1 SGHAT, CDR2 FQNNGV. The CDR3 sequence is 15 residues long. In DNA form, the CDR3 reads TGTGCCAGCAGCCAACAAACAGGGCCCGCCTACGAGCAGTACTTC. Translated: CASSQQTGPAYEQYF.

V and J are TRBV4-3 and TRBJ2-2; 11 bases line up with TRBD1. This CDR3 is 16 amino acids long. V dropped 4 bases and J dropped 3; count of bases not matched to a gene: 4. Per the germline V gene, CDR1 is LGHNA and CDR2 is YSLEER. This CDR3 reads CASSPGQGVDTGELFF. Written as DNA, the CDR3 is TGCGCCAGCAGCCCGGGACAGGGGGTCGACACCGGGGAGCTGTTTTTT.

This chain uses TRBV29-1 with TRBJ2-3; tentative D call: TRBD2 (5 bases). Germline-derived CDR1 and CDR2 are SQVTM and ANQGSEA. The CDR3 sequence is 14 residues long. Trimming cost V 4 bases and J 0 bases, with 11 bases left between them. CDR3 residues: CSVGARTSTDTQYF. CDR3 DNA sequence: TGCAGCGTTGGGGCGAGGACTAGCACAGATACGCAGTATTTT.

This clone occurred once. The chain recombines TRBV5-1 with TRBJ2-2; TRBD2 might be the D (5 bases). This CDR3 has 15 amino acids. Germline V gives CDR1 SGHRS, CDR2 YFSETQ. V was shortened by 1 base and J by 7 bases, with 14 bases between the two germline ends. The CDR3 spells CASSLRTLSSGELFF. CDR3 nucleotide sequence: TGCGCCAGCAGCTTGAGGACTTTAAGCAGCGGGGAGCTGTTTTTT.

The V and J genes are TRBV28 and TRBJ2-2; perhaps TRBD2 as D (5 bases). Trimming left V 5 bases short and J 0 bases short, with 19 bases between. CDR1 and CDR2 from the germline V gene are MDHEN and SYDVKM. This CDR3 has 18 amino acids. The CDR3 loop is CASSPPSSGNPNTGELFF. The CDR3 region has the DNA TGTGCCAGCAGTCCCCCCTCCTCCGGGAACCCGAACACCGGGGAGCTGTTTTTT.

The chain carries TRBV18 and TRBJ2-3; D perhaps matches TRBD1 (5 bases). CDR3 size: 13 residues. Trimming took off 6 bases at V and 6 bases at J, with 13 bases between the two ends. CDR1 KGHSH and CDR2 LQKENI come from the germline V gene. DNA of the CDR3: TGTGCCAGCTCCCTCGGCCCAGGGGATACGCAGTATTTT. It codes for CASSLGPGDTQYF.

CDR3: CAIREGPETEAFF. CDR3 nucleotide sequence: TGTGCCATCAGGGAGGGGCCGGAGACTGAAGCTTTCTTT. This rearrangement joins TRBV10-3 to TRBJ1-1; D may be TRBD1 (5 bases). Trimming left V 6 bases short and J 5 bases short, with 13 bases between. There are 13 residues in the CDR3. CDR1 is ENHRY, CDR2 SYGVKD, per germline.

The chain combines TRBV7-8 with TRBJ1-2; TRBD1 agrees at 10 bases. The V gene's germline CDR1 is SGHVS and CDR2 FQNEAQ. J gave up 5 bases and V 4 bases, and 4 bases lay outside the gene matches. CDR3 size: 14 residues. CDR3 region: CASSSRQGAYGYTF. The CDR3 DNA reads as TGTGCCAGCAGCTCCAGACAGGGGGCATATGGCTACACCTTC.

V and J are TRBV13 and TRBJ1-1, with D tentatively TRBD1 (6 bases). The CDR3 consists of 14 residues. V gave up 4 bases and J gave up 5 bases, with 14 bases separating them. Per germline, CDR1 PRHDT and CDR2 FYEKMQ (reference sequence). CDR3 in DNA: TGTGCCAGCAGCTGGGGGGGCGCGGGGACTGAAGCTTTCTTT. Translated: CASSWGGAGTEAFF.